This T cell receptor (beta chain) was obtained from a study of siplizumab effects on memory and regulatory T cells. Study results and caveats: Alloreactive sequences tracing back to unstimulated CD4+ memory cells were significantly reduced by siplizumab. It was not possible to assign a naive or memory phenotype to roughly 80-95% of proliferating CD4+ or CD8+ clones. Few alloreactive clones mapped to unstimulated subsets.

Trimming removed 3 bases from V and 7 bases from J, with 12 bases in between. This CDR3 has 13 residues. CDR1 and CDR2 (germline): MDHEN, SYDVKM. This clone occurred once. Its matching antigen is unknown. TCR templates numbering 95,000 to 100,000 were assayed per sample. Profiled with immunoSEQ multiplex PCR; TCRdb holds only in-frame clones, not every one. The sample lists some 100,000 clones; 94% were seen once. This chain uses TRBV28 with TRBJ1-1; no reliable D call. The sample taken for sequencing was Tregs sorted from blood. This TCR came from a human donor in good health. In DNA, the CDR3 is TGTGCCAGCAGTTTGGTTAGAGCAAGTGAAGCTTTCTTT. Translating it yields CASSLVRASEAFF.